The clone carrying this T cell receptor beta chain showed up just once. The target antigen is unknown. This sample is part of a study of shared clonotypes between healthy human individuals. The study's findings and limits: Memory subsets generally showed smaller estimated richness than naive subsets did.

Genomic DNA belonging to each subset was distributed in equal measure over several immunoSEQ plates. TCRdb's copy holds only in-frame clones and misses some; the assay was immunoSEQ multiplex PCR. The sample has about 2.2 million clones, 90% to 95% seen once. The naive CD8 population came from CD45RO-negative cells selected for CCR7, without terminally differentiated effector memory CD45RA+ cells. Only Caucasian adults living in Nashville, Tennessee made up the donor group. The V and J ends lost 8 bases and 8 bases respectively, with 13 bases between them. The CDR3 spans 12 residues. The germline V gene has CDR1 MNHEY and CDR2 SVGAGI.

This sequence was found in a man aged 18 to 29 in good health. Some clones in this sample may be carry-over from other donors' samples. Sequencing was performed on naive CD8+ T cells from PBMCs. V usage is TRBV6-5 and J usage is TRBJ1-5; D may be TRBD1 (5 bases). The CDR3 protein is CASGPRGEPQHF. The CDR3 DNA follows: TGTGCCAGCGGCCCCCGGGGGGAGCCCCAGCATTTT.